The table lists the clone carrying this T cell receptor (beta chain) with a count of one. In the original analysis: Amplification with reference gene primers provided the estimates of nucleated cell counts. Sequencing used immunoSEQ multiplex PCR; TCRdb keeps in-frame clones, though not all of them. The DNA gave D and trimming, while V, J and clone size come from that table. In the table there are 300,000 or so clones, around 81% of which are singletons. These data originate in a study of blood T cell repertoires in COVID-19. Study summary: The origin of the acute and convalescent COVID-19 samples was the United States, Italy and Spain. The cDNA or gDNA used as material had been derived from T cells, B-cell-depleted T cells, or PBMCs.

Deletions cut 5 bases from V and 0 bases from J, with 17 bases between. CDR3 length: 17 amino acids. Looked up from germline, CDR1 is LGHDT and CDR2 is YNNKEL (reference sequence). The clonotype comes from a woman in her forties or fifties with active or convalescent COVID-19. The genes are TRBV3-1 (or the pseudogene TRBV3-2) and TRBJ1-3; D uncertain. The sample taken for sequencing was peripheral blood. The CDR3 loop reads CASSELGSTSSGNTIYF. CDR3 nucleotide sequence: TGTGCCAGCAGCGAACTAGGATCCACAAGCTCTGGAAACACCATATATTTT.